Listed below are T cell receptor beta chains from one sample, sequenced in a study of T-cell memory formation after mild COVID-19. TCRdb reprocessed the 5' RACE reads via MiXCR and lists one record per CDR3 protein. The sample has 400,000 to 500,000 distinct CDR3 sequences, 15% to 20% seen once; the top ten hold under 25%. The sample was PBMCs or a T cell subset sorted from them (not recorded which). These receptors came from a man younger than 30 who had mild COVID-19 (a few samples of this study predate the infection). Cell type and time point are not known. The CDR3 runs from the conserved cysteine through the conserved F or W. The D gene is left open where the match is weak. Rows may omit the clone size; those that give it use once, few, many or a size class.

J gene: TRBJ2-3
V gene: TRBV11-2
D gene: NA
clone size: NA
CDR3 DNA: TGTGCCAGCAGCTTAGATCCGTTCCCAGATACGCAGTATTTT
CDR3 protein: CASSLDPFPDTQYF

J gene: TRBJ2-5
V gene: TRBV24-1
D gene: NA
clone size: few
CDR3 DNA: TGTGCCACCAGTGATCATCTTGGGGCCTGGGAGACCCAGTACTTC
CDR3 protein: CATSDHLGAWETQYF

J gene: TRBJ1-1
V gene: TRBV30
D gene: NA
clone size: few
CDR3 DNA: TGTGCCTGGAGCGGACGGGACAACCCTGAAGCTTTCTTT
CDR3 protein: CAWSGRDNPEAFF

J gene: TRBJ2-1
V gene: TRBV5-1
D gene: TRBD2
clone size: many
CDR3 DNA: TGCGCCAGCAGCTACACCGGGACTAGCGCCGATGAGCAGTTCTTC
CDR3 protein: CASSYTGTSADEQFF

J gene: TRBJ2-5
V gene: TRBV6-5
D gene: NA
clone size: few
CDR3 DNA: TGTGCCAGCAGCTTTGGGGCCCGGGAGACCCAGTACTTC
CDR3 protein: CASSFGARETQYF

J gene: TRBJ2-2
V gene: TRBV27
D gene: NA
clone size: many
CDR3 DNA: TGTGCCAGCAGTTGGGGCGGGGAGCTGTTTTTT
CDR3 protein: CASSWGGELFF

J gene: TRBJ1-6
V gene: TRBV9
D gene: TRBD1
clone size: NA
CDR3 DNA: TGTGCCAGCAGCACAGGACAGGGAGTGGGTTCACCCCTCCACTTT
CDR3 protein: CASSTGQGVGSPLHF

J gene: TRBJ1-1
V gene: TRBV25-1
D gene: NA
clone size: few
CDR3 DNA: TGTGCCAGCAGAACCAGGGGCGCCCAGAACACTGAAGCTTTCTTT
CDR3 protein: CASRTRGAQNTEAFF

J gene: TRBJ1-1
V gene: TRBV5-1
D gene: NA
clone size: few
CDR3 DNA: TGCGCCAGCAGCTCCCCCGGGGGGGGTGGTGACACTGAAGCTTTCTTT
CDR3 protein: CASSSPGGGGDTEAFF

J gene: TRBJ1-6
V gene: TRBV7-8
D gene: NA
clone size: few
CDR3 DNA: TGTGCCAGCAGCTTAGTTCGAAATTCACCCCTCCACTTT
CDR3 protein: CASSLVRNSPLHF

J gene: TRBJ2-2
V gene: TRBV5-4
D gene: NA
clone size: NA
CDR3 DNA: TGTGCCAGCAGCACTAGTCAGGCGAACACCGGGGAGCTGTTTTTT
CDR3 protein: CASSTSQANTGELFF

J gene: TRBJ2-5
V gene: TRBV7-2
D gene: NA
clone size: few
CDR3 DNA: TGTGCCAGCAGCTTTGCCAGGGCAGAGACCCAGTACTTC
CDR3 protein: CASSFARAETQYF

J gene: TRBJ1-2
V gene: TRBV7-9
D gene: NA
clone size: NA
CDR3 DNA: TGTGCCAGCAGCCTCGATGGGGGGCGTAACTATGGCTACACCTTC
CDR3 protein: CASSLDGGRNYGYTF

J gene: TRBJ1-4
V gene: TRBV27
D gene: NA
clone size: few
CDR3 DNA: TGTGCCAGCAGTACGGCTGATGCCGGTAATGAAAAACTGTTTTTT
CDR3 protein: CASSTADAGNEKLFF

J gene: TRBJ2-1
V gene: TRBV6-5
D gene: NA
clone size: many
CDR3 DNA: TGTGCCAGCAGTCAGTTCCTCAGGGGAAATGAGCAGTTCTTC
CDR3 protein: CASSQFLRGNEQFF

J gene: TRBJ1-2
V gene: TRBV29-1
D gene: NA
clone size: NA
CDR3 DNA: TGCAGCGTTGAAAGCGGGGACTATGGCTACACCTTC
CDR3 protein: CSVESGDYGYTF

J gene: TRBJ1-2
V gene: TRBV7-2
D gene: NA
clone size: NA
CDR3 DNA: TGTGCCAGCAGCCTCTGGGACGGTAACTATGGCTACACCTTC
CDR3 protein: CASSLWDGNYGYTF

J gene: TRBJ2-2
V gene: TRBV7-3
D gene: TRBD2
clone size: many
CDR3 DNA: TGTGCCAGCAGCTTAGGGAGGGGCACCGGGGAGCTGTTTTTT
CDR3 protein: CASSLGRGTGELFF

J gene: TRBJ2-5
V gene: TRBV7-2
D gene: NA
clone size: NA
CDR3 DNA: TGTGCCAGCAGCTCGGACAGTCTAGAGACCCAGTACTTC
CDR3 protein: CASSSDSLETQYF

J gene: TRBJ1-1
V gene: TRBV11-2
D gene: NA
clone size: NA
CDR3 DNA: TGTGCCAGCAGCGAAAGCCAGGGTCTCGCTGAAGCTTTCTTT
CDR3 protein: CASSESQGLAEAFF

J gene: TRBJ1-5
V gene: TRBV2
D gene: NA
clone size: few
CDR3 DNA: TGTGCCAGCAGTGAACTCGGGCAGAATCAGCCCCAGCATTTT
CDR3 protein: CASSELGQNQPQHF

J gene: TRBJ1-1
V gene: TRBV12-3/TRBV12-4
D gene: NA
clone size: NA
CDR3 DNA: TGTGCCAGCAACCCGGGGCGGAACACTGAAGCTTTCTTT
CDR3 protein: CASNPGRNTEAFF

J gene: TRBJ2-6
V gene: TRBV7-2
D gene: TRBD2
clone size: NA
CDR3 DNA: TGTGCCAGCAGCCCCCGAGCGGGAGCTGGGGCCAACGTCCTGACTTTC
CDR3 protein: CASSPRAGAGANVLTF

J gene: TRBJ2-4
V gene: TRBV5-1
D gene: TRBD1
clone size: NA
CDR3 DNA: TGCGCCAGCAGCGAGGGGACAGGGTTAGCCAAAAACATTCAGTACTTC
CDR3 protein: CASSEGTGLAKNIQYF

J gene: TRBJ2-2
V gene: TRBV12-3/TRBV12-4
D gene: NA
clone size: few
CDR3 DNA: TGTGCCATCCCGGACTCCCGGCCGAACACCGGGGAGCTGTTTTTT
CDR3 protein: CAIPDSRPNTGELFF

J gene: TRBJ2-3
V gene: TRBV7-2
D gene: TRBD2
clone size: few
CDR3 DNA: TGTGCCAGCAGCCCAACTAGCGGGGGGCCCGATACGCAGTATTTT
CDR3 protein: CASSPTSGGPDTQYF

J gene: TRBJ1-5
V gene: TRBV6-6
D gene: TRBD1
clone size: NA
CDR3 DNA: TGTGCCAGCAGTTCCGGACAGGGGGGGAGCAATCAGCCCCAGCATTTT
CDR3 protein: CASSSGQGGSNQPQHF

J gene: TRBJ2-3
V gene: TRBV4-2
D gene: NA
clone size: NA
CDR3 DNA: TGTGCCAGCAGCCAAGTTTTCCAGGGACCCACAGATACGCAGTATTTT
CDR3 protein: CASSQVFQGPTDTQYF

J gene: TRBJ1-5
V gene: TRBV6-2/TRBV6-3
D gene: NA
clone size: NA
CDR3 DNA: TGTGCCATCTCGCCGCCGGGTCAGCACCAGCATTTT
CDR3 protein: CAISPPGQHQHF

J gene: TRBJ1-5
V gene: TRBV5-1
D gene: NA
clone size: few
CDR3 DNA: TGCGCCAGCAGCTTGGAGGCGGATCAGCCCCAGCATTTT
CDR3 protein: CASSLEADQPQHF

J gene: TRBJ2-1
V gene: TRBV5-1
D gene: NA
clone size: few
CDR3 DNA: TGCGCCAGCAGCTTGGATCAACCCGATGAGCAGTTCTTC
CDR3 protein: CASSLDQPDEQFF

J gene: TRBJ2-7
V gene: TRBV20-1
D gene: TRBD2
clone size: NA
CDR3 DNA: TGCAGTGGACTAGCGGGGGGCCTTGCCTACGAGCAGTACTTC
CDR3 protein: CSGLAGGLAYEQYF

J gene: TRBJ1-2
V gene: TRBV3-1
D gene: NA
clone size: NA
CDR3 DNA: TGTGCCAGCAGCCAATATAATAGGTGGAGATATGGCTACACCTTC
CDR3 protein: CASSQYNRWRYGYTF